The rows below give T cell receptor beta chains drawn from one sample of a study of shared clonotypes between healthy human individuals. Some clones are missing from TCRdb's copy, which holds only in-frame ones; the method was immunoSEQ multiplex PCR. The sample includes about 510,000 clones, roughly 79% of them seen just once. Sequencing input: PBMCs. Source of these receptors: a woman aged 35 to 49 in good health. Some clones in this sample may be carry-over from other donors' samples. The conserved cysteine and the conserved F or W are not part of the CDR3 here.

V: TRBV11-2
J: TRBJ2-3
CDR3: ASSLWLAGVDTQY

V: TRBV4-1
J: TRBJ1-1
CDR3: ASSQIGGRAEAF

V: TRBV19
J: TRBJ1-2
CDR3: ASRPQEQQNYGYT

V: TRBV19
J: TRBJ2-1
CDR3: ASSHGRGLADLEQF

V: TRBV28
J: TRBJ1-4
CDR3: ASRGGSANEKLF

V: TRBV7-9
J: TRBJ1-2
CDR3: ASSLTGQGDGYT

V: TRBV7-2
J: TRBJ2-3
CDR3: ASSPGLAGGSDTQY

V: TRBV28
J: TRBJ1-1
CDR3: ASIKQGGTEAF

V: TRBV7-2
J: TRBJ2-1
CDR3: ASSLGWDNEQF

V: TRBV14
J: TRBJ2-7
CDR3: ASSPRRDFKDEQY

V: TRBV7-2
J: TRBJ1-2
CDR3: ASSPLAQGGGYT

V: TRBV6-5
J: TRBJ1-1
CDR3: ASRRTETEAF

V: TRBV4-3
J: TRBJ1-1
CDR3: ASSQDPGRTEAF

V: TRBV12-5
J: TRBJ2-7
CDR3: ASGLVPPGLVYEQY

V: TRBV15
J: TRBJ2-2
CDR3: ATSRDRLSGELF

V: TRBV5-1
J: TRBJ2-2
CDR3: ASSLGAGQGFSGELF

V: TRBV28
J: TRBJ2-1
CDR3: ASAGLAPRNEQF

V: TRBV2
J: TRBJ2-7
CDR3: ASRFYEQY